The sequence of this TCR beta chain was determined in a study of blood T cell repertoires in COVID-19. Across the study: Acute and convalescent COVID-19 specimens originated in the United States, Italy and Spain. From T cells, B-cell-depleted T cells, or PBMCs came the material, which was cDNA or gDNA.

The repertoire was sequenced with immunoSEQ multiplex PCR; TCRdb's copy has only in-frame clones and lacks some. The sample yields about 75,000 clones, 90% seen once. In germline, CDR1 is LNHNV, CDR2 YYDKDF (reference sequence). The CDR3 loop spans 15 amino acids. V was pared by 5 bases and J by 5 bases, with 7 bases of the junction left unmatched. The sample was peripheral blood. This TCR was recovered from a human donor in a cohort sampled during active COVID-19. The chain couples TRBV15 to TRBJ2-3; TRBD2 aligns across 10 bases. This chain's CDR3 is CATSGLAGVGDTQYF. The CDR3 DNA is TGTGCCACCAGCGGGCTAGCGGGAGTAGGAGATACGCAGTATTTT.